This T cell receptor beta chain was sequenced for a study of graft-versus-host responses after intestinal transplantation. Libraries were prepared by immunoSEQ multiplex PCR; TCRdb keeps only in-frame clonotypes and omits some of them. Here the sample spans some 83,000 clones, 91% being singletons. A word on this clone: The target antigen is unknown.

The germline gives CDR1 SGDLS, CDR2 YYNGEE. V lost 4 bases to trimming and J lost 0 bases, with 10 bases between them. The CDR3 loop spans 15 amino acids. The V and J genes are TRBV9 and TRBJ1-4; no reliable D call. Sequencing used unstimulated CD4+ T cells sorted from spleen or lymph node cells, obtained before intestinal transplant. The TCR was taken from a human donor who received an intestinal transplant. CDR3 in amino acids: CASSRRGATNEKLFF. CDR3 bases: TGTGCCAGCAGCCGACGCGGGGCAACTAATGAAAAACTGTTTTTT. Using reference TRBV9 and TRBJ1-4 for the parts outside the CDR3, the full variable domain is DSGVTQTPKHLITATGQRVTLRCSPRSGDLSVYWYQQSLDQGLQFLIQYYNGEERAKGNILERFSAQQFPDLHSELNLSSLELGDSALYFCASSRRGATNEKLFFGSGTQLSVL.